Reported below is one T cell receptor beta chain. What it binds is unknown. TCRdb's copy holds only in-frame clones and misses some; the assay was immunoSEQ multiplex PCR. The sample shows about 48,000 clones, about 86% of them seen only once. This record comes from a study of T cell responses to AZD1222 COVID-19 vaccine. Regarding the study as a whole: Repertoires were collected only later (after the peak T cell response had occurred). Donors were largely white British and mainly female; clonal diversity was possibly underestimated. Unmutated variant regions are reportedly the target of nearly half of TCRs that are spike-specific.

CDR3 length: 18 amino acids. V lost 2 bases, J lost 4 bases, and 9 bases stayed unmatched. CDR1 and CDR2 (germline): LNHDA, SQIVND (reference sequence). This receptor was taken from an adult who received the AZD1222 COVID-19 vaccine. The V and J genes are TRBV19 and TRBJ2-1; 12 bases are shared with TRBD2. Sequencing was performed on peripheral blood, taken 28 days after the second AZD1222 dose. CDR3 loop: CASSILPGGLAGYNEQFF. The CDR3 coding sequence is TGTGCCAGTAGTATACTCCCGGGAGGACTAGCGGGATACAATGAGCAGTTCTTC.